This T cell receptor (beta chain) was identified during a study of blood T cell repertoires in COVID-19. At the level of the study: Researchers got acute and convalescent COVID-19 samples from the United States, Italy and Spain. Sources were T cells, B-cell-depleted T cells, or PBMCs; the material itself was cDNA or gDNA.

Per the germline V gene, CDR1 is MDHEN and CDR2 is SYDVKM. Trimming cost V 5 bases and J 5 bases, with 15 bases left between them. The CDR3 has 15 amino acids. Per the authors' pipeline: Using reference gene primer amplification, nucleated cell counts were estimated. Clones were read by immunoSEQ multiplex PCR, and TCRdb kept only the in-frame ones, dropping some. That table is the source of V, J and clone size, and D and trimming were worked out from the DNA. This sample has some 260,000 clones; just over 85% occur once, and the top ten carry 1.2% to 1.5%. The rearrangement links TRBV28 to TRBJ1-4; weak D call: TRBD1 (5 bases). The TCR was taken from a man of 80 years or more with acute or convalescent COVID-19. The sample consisted of peripheral blood. The CDR3, as DNA: TGTGCCAGCAGTGCCTCAGGGATGGGGAATGAAAAACTGTTTTTT. Amino acid sequence: CASSASGMGNEKLFF.